One T cell receptor beta chain is described in this entry. What it binds is not known. The data are from a study of T cell responses to AZD1222 COVID-19 vaccine. The method was immunoSEQ multiplex PCR; TCRdb's version includes in-frame clones alone and lacks a portion of them. The repertoire holds approximately 140,000 clones, with around nine tenths as singletons. V gave up 8 bases and J gave up 7 bases, with 11 bases separating them. Per the germline V gene, CDR1 is LNHNV and CDR2 is YYDKDF (reference sequence). The CDR3 has 11 amino acids. General study findings and limits: Nearly half of spike-specific TCRs reportedly target unmutated variant regions. Donors skewed white British and female; clonal diversity was possibly underestimated. Recipients of two AZD1222 doses showed rising Spike-specific TCR breadth and depth. Every sample of the repertoires postdated the peak T cell response.

This sample comprised peripheral blood, obtained on day 0 of AZD1222 vaccination. This TCR was recovered from an adult in good health. The V call is TRBV15, the J call TRBJ1-2, with D perhaps matching TRBD1 (5 bases). CDR3 protein: CATWVQGGYTF. Written as DNA, the CDR3 is TGTGCCACCTGGGTGCAGGGTGGCTACACCTTC.